The 15 T cell receptor beta chains in this list originate from one sample, sequenced in a study of shared clonotypes between healthy human individuals. Method: immunoSEQ multiplex PCR; TCRdb's copy keeps in-frame clones and lacks some. Of a few hundred thousand clones detected, 60% to 80% appear once; the ten largest clones hold roughly 10%. What was sequenced was memory CD4+ T cells sorted from blood. Subset described: CD45RA-negative fraction. The receptors here all came from a man aged 30 to 45 in good health.

V is TRBV28 and J is TRBJ2-1; weak D call: TRBD2 (7 bases). The CDR3 sequence is 14 residues long. V was shortened by 5 bases and J by 7 bases, with 15 bases between the two germline ends. From germline, CDR1 is MDHEN and CDR2 SYDVKM. The CDR3 DNA is TGTGCCAGCAGTGGGGGGGCCAAGGGGAATGAGCAGTTCTTC. Its translation is CASSGGAKGNEQFF.

This clone was seen once. This chain connects TRBV9 to TRBJ2-3; 7 nucleotides match TRBD2. The J segment lost 0 bases and the V segment lost 2 bases, leaving 6 bases of the junction unmatched. CDR3 size: 16 residues. Germline V gene lookup returns CDR1 SGDLS and CDR2 YYNGEE. The CDR3 bases are TGTGCCAGCAGCGTGTCCTCTAGCGGTAGCACAGATACGCAGTATTTT. Amino acids: CASSVSSSGSTDTQYF.

This clone occurred once. The gene calls are TRBV5-6 and TRBJ2-7; tentatively, D is TRBD1 or TRBD2 (5 bases each). This CDR3 is 15 amino acids long. Germline CDR1 is SGHDT and CDR2 is YYEEEE. The V end lost 0 bases, the J end lost 1 base, and 11 bases lay between the germline ends. CDR3 coding DNA: TGTGCCAGCAGCTTGGTACCCGAGGGGTCCTACGAGCAGTACTTC. Its protein is CASSLVPEGSYEQYF.

The chain joins TRBV5-4 to TRBJ1-2, with D possibly TRBD1 on 5 matching bases. Germline values: CDR1 SGHNT, CDR2 YYREEE (reference sequence). V was cut by 4 bases and J by 10 bases, with 17 bases left in between. This CDR3 has 13 amino acids. In DNA form, the CDR3 reads TGTGCCAGCAGCCAGCGAAATGAAGGGGCCTACACCTTC. Its protein is CASSQRNEGAYTF.

The chain combines TRBV11-2 with TRBJ2-1; 9 bases match TRBD1. The CDR3 spans 17 residues. Germline-derived CDR1 and CDR2 are SGHAT and FQNNGV. J lost 5 bases, V lost 2 bases, and 10 bases had no gene match. The CDR3 DNA sequence: TGTGCCAGCAGCTTAAGGGGAGGGACAGGGAAAAACAATGAGCAGTTCTTC. The encoded protein is CASSLRGGTGKNNEQFF.

The chain combines TRBV4-2 with TRBJ2-1; no reliable D call. This CDR3 contains 21 residues. V dropped 4 bases and J dropped 6 bases, with 34 bases sitting between them. Germline CDR1 reads LGHNA; CDR2 reads YNFKEQ. For the CDR3, the DNA is TGTGCCAGCAGCCCGGGTCTCCCCACCGGGTCTGAGGTGTGGTACGTCAATGAGCAGTTCTTC. This codes for CASSPGLPTGSEVWYVNEQFF.

J is TRBJ2-6 and V is TRBV7-6; D unresolved. The V gene lost 6 bases and the J gene lost 0 bases, with 9 bases spanning the gap. The CDR3 runs 15 residues. The germline gives CDR1 SGHVS, CDR2 FNYEAQ. Written as DNA, the CDR3 is TGTGCCAGCAGGAGCGACCGCTCTGGGGCCAACGTCCTGACTTTC. Amino acids: CASRSDRSGANVLTF.

This chain links TRBV28 with TRBJ2-5; D possibly corresponds to TRBD2 (6 bases). Trimming took 5 bases from V and 4 from J, leaving 11 bases between them. This CDR3 has 13 amino acids. The germline CDR1 and CDR2 sequences are MDHEN and SYDVKM. The DNA for the CDR3 is TGTGCCAGCAGTCGGAGGGGAGGAGAGACCCAGTACTTC. It specifies CASSRRGGETQYF.

This clone was seen more than once but under ten times. The genes are TRBV5-1 and TRBJ2-5, with TRBD2 matching over 7 bases. The CDR3 consists of 13 residues. Germline V gene data show CDR1 as SGHRS and CDR2 as YFSETQ. V shed 4 bases, J shed 9 bases, and the junction held 9 bases outside the gene matches. This chain's CDR3 is CASSEDRRGAQYF. CDR3 bases: TGCGCCAGCAGCGAGGACCGACGGGGGGCCCAGTACTTC.

To note about this clone: Other DNA sequences in the same sample also yield this CDR3. The chain joins TRBV5-1 to TRBJ1-5; 8 bases fit TRBD1. With V trimmed by 0 bases and J by 5 bases, 4 bases remained unmatched. The germline gives CDR1 SGHRS, CDR2 YFSETQ. CDR3 length equals 15 residues. Here the CDR3 DNA reads TGCGCCAGCAGCTTGGAAGGACAGGGACATCAGCCCCAGCATTTT. Translation: CASSLEGQGHQPQHF.

The genes are TRBV27 and TRBJ2-2; TRBD1 aligns across 8 bases. CDR3 length equals 16 residues. Trimming at V came to 6 bases and at J to 1 base, leaving 7 bases not matched to a gene. Germline CDR1 is MNHEY and CDR2 is SMNVEV (reference sequence). The CDR3 bases are TGTGCCAGCAGACCAACCGGGACAGGGAACACCGGGGAGCTGTTTTTT. It is translated as CASRPTGTGNTGELFF.

The V and J genes are TRBV2 and TRBJ1-5, with 9 nucleotides matching TRBD1. The CDR3 runs 14 residues. V shed 5 bases and J 6 bases; nucleotides not matched to a gene: 5. Germline CDR1 reads SNHLY; CDR2 reads FYNNEI. CDR3 coding DNA: TGTGCCAGCAGTCAGGACAGGGGCCTTCAGCCCCAGCATTTT. This sequence encodes CASSQDRGLQPQHF.

This chain links TRBV7-8 with TRBJ2-2; D gene uncertain. With 2 bases removed from V and 2 bases from J, the gap between germline ends came to 6 bases. The germline V gene has CDR1 SGHVS and CDR2 FQNEAQ. The CDR3 runs 14 residues. The CDR3 region is CASSLRHNTGELFF. Here the CDR3 DNA reads TGTGCCAGCAGCTTAAGACACAACACCGGGGAGCTGTTTTTT. Complete variable domain (other parts from reference TRBV7-8 and TRBJ2-2): GAGVSQSPRYKVAKRGQDVALRCDPISGHVSLFWYQQALGQGPEFLTYFQNEAQLDKSGLPSDRFFAERPEGSVSTLKIQRTQQEDSAVYLCASSLRHNTGELFFGEGSRLTVL.

The chain has TRBV19 and TRBJ1-2, with TRBD1 identical over 7 bases. CDR1 and CDR2 (germline): LNHDA, SQIVND (reference sequence). The junction had 15 bases not matched to a gene; V was cut back by 9 bases and J by 8 bases. CDR3 length: 14 amino acids. CDR3 sequence: CASSFTGADGGYTF. The CDR3 coding sequence is TGTGCCAGCTCGTTTACAGGGGCGGATGGAGGCTACACCTTC.

The CDR3: CASPEGPPTYNEQFF. DNA of the CDR3: TGTGCCAGCCCCGAAGGACCGCCGACCTACAATGAGCAGTTCTTC. The J gene is TRBJ2-1, the V gene TRBV6-4; D unclear. This CDR3 is built from 15 residues. CDR1 is MRHNA, CDR2 SNTAGT, per germline. With 8 bases removed from V and 2 bases from J, the gap between germline ends came to 16 bases.